The T cell receptor (beta chain) described here comes from a study of blood T cell repertoires in COVID-19. Study-level information: The cDNA or gDNA used as material had been derived from T cells, B-cell-depleted T cells, or PBMCs.

TCRdb keeps only in-frame clones here, not all; method: immunoSEQ multiplex PCR. Here the sample spans roughly 220,000 clones, roughly 84% being singletons. Participants were aged roughly 18 to 90 years, lived in some 23 US areas, and enrolled virtually. Donors in Cohort 3 counted as recovered after two negative PCRs, clearance, or symptom resolution. CDR3 length: 20 amino acids. V was clipped by 3 bases and J by 1 base; unmatched bases: 10. Germline-derived CDR1 and CDR2 are MGHRA and YSYEKL. The specimen was PBMCs or T cells enriched from blood (not recorded which). The chain combines TRBV4-1 with TRBJ2-2, with TRBD2 matching over 14 bases. This clonotype originated in a woman aged 40 to 49 who had recovered from COVID-19. The CDR3 spells CASSQTSGRALGGNTGELFF. The DNA of the CDR3 is TGCGCCAGCAGCCAGACTAGCGGGAGGGCCTTAGGGGGGAACACCGGGGAGCTGTTTTTT.